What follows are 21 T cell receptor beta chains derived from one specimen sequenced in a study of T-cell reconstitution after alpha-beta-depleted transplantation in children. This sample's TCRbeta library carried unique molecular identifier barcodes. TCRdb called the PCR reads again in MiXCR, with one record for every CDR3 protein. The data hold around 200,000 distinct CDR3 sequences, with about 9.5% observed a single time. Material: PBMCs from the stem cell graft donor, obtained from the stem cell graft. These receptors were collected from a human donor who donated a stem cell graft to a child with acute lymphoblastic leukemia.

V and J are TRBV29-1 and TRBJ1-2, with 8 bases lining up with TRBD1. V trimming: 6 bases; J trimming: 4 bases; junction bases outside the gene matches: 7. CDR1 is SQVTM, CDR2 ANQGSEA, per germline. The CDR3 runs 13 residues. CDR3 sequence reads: CSVGTGTSYGYTF. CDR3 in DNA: TGCAGCGTCGGGACAGGAACGTCCTATGGCTACACCTTC.

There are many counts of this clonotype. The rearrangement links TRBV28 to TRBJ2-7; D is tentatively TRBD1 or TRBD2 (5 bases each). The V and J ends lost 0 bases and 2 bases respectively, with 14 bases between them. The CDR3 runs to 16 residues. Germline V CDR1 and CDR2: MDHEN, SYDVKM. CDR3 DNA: TGTGCCAGCAGTTTATGGGGCAGGGAGAGGGCCTACGAGCAGTACTTC. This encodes CASSLWGRERAYEQYF.

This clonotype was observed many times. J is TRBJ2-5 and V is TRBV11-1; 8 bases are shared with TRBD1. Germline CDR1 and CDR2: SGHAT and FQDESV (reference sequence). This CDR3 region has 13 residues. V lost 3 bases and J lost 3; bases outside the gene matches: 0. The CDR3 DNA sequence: TGTGCCAGCAGCTTGGACAGGGAAGAGACCCAGTACTTC. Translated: CASSLDREETQYF.

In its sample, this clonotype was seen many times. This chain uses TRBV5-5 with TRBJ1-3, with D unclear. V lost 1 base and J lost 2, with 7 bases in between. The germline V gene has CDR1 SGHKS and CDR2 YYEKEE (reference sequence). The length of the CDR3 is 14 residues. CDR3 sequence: CASSLWGTGNTIYF. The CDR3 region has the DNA TGTGCCAGCAGCTTGTGGGGAACTGGAAACACCATATATTTT.

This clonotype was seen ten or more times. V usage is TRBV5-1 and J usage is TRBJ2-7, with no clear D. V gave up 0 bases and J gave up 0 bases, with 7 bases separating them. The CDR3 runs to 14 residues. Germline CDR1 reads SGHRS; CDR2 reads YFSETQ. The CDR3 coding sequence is TGCGCCAGCAGCTTGGGGACGGTCTCCTACGAGCAGTACTTC. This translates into CASSLGTVSYEQYF.

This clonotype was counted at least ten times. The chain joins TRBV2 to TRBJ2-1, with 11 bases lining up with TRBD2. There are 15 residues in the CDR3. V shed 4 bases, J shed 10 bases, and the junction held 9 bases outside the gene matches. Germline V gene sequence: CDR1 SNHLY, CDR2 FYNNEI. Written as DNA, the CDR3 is TGTGCCAGCAGTGGGGCTACAGGGACTAGCGGAGAGCAGTTCTTC. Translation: CASSGATGTSGEQFF.

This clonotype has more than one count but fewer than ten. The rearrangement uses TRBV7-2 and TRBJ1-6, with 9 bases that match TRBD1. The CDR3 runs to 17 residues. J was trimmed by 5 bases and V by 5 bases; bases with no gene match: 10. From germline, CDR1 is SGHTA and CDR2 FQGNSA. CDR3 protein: CASSPGQGPRDNSPLHF. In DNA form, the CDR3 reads TGTGCCAGCAGCCCTGGACAGGGGCCCAGAGATAATTCACCCCTCCACTTT.

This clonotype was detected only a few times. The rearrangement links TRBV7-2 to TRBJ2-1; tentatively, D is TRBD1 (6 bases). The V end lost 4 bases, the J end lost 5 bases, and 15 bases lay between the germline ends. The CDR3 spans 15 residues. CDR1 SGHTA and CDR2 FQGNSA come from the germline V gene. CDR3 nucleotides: TGTGCCAGCAGCTGGGTAATGGGGGCGAACAATGAGCAGTTCTTC. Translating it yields CASSWVMGANNEQFF.

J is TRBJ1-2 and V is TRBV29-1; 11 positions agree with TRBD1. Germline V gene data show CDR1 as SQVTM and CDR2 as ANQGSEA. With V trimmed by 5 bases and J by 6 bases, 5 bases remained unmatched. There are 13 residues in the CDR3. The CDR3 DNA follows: TGCAGCGTTCCGGGACAGGGGGAAAATGGCTACACCTTC. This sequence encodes CSVPGQGENGYTF.

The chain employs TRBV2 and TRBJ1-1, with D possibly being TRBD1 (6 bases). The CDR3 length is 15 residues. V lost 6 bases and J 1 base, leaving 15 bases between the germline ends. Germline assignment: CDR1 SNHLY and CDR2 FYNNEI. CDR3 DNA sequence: TGTGCCAGCAGCAGGGGTCCGACAAGGAACACTGAAGCTTTCTTT. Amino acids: CASSRGPTRNTEAFF. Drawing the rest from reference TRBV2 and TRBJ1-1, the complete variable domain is EPEVTQTPSHQVTQMGQEVILRCVPISNHLYFYWYRQILGQKVEFLVSFYNNEISEKSEIFDDQFSVERPDGSNFTLKIRSTKLEDSAMYFCASSRGPTRNTEAFFGQGTRLTVV.

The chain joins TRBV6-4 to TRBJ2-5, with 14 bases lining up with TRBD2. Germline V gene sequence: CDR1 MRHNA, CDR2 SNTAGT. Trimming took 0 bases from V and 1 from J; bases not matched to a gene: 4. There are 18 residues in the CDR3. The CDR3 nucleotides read TGTGCCAGCAGTGACTCAAGGACTAGCGGGGGGATCCAAGAGACCCAGTACTTC. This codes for CASSDSRTSGGIQETQYF.

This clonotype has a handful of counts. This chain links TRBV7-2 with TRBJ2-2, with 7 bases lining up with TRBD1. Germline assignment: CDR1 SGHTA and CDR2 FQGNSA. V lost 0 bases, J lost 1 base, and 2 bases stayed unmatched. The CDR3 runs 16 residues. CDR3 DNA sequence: TGTGCCAGCAGCTTAGCCCAGGGGGTGAACACCGGGGAGCTGTTTTTT. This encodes CASSLAQGVNTGELFF.

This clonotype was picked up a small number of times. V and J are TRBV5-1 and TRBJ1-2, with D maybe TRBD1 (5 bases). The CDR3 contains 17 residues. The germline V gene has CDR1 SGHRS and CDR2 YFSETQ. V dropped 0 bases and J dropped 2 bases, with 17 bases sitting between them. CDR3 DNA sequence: TGCGCCAGCAGCTTGGCTCACAGTTCCGGGGCAAACTATGGCTACACCTTC. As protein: CASSLAHSSGANYGYTF.

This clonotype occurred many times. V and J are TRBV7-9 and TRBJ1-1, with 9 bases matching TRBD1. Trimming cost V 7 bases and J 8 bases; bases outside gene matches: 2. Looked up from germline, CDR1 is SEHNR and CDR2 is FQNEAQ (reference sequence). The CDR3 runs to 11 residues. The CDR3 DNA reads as TGTGCCAGCACCGACAGGGGGGAAGCTTTCTTT. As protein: CASTDRGEAFF.

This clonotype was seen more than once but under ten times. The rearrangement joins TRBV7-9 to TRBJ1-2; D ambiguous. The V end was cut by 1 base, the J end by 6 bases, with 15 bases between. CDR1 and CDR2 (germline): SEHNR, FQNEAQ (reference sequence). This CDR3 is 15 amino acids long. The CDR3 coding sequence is TGTGCCAGCAGCTTAGGACGGAGGATTTTGGATGGCTACACCTTC. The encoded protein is CASSLGRRILDGYTF.

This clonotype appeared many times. CDR3 DNA: TGTGCCAGCAGCTCAGGAGGTTCGCCCCGGCCCCAGCATTTT. Its protein is CASSSGGSPRPQHF. The V call is TRBV7-2, the J call TRBJ1-5; unclear D gene. The germline V and J ends were trimmed by 4 bases and 9 bases, with 16 bases remaining between them. The CDR3 is 14 amino acids. The V gene's germline CDR1 is SGHTA and CDR2 FQGNSA.

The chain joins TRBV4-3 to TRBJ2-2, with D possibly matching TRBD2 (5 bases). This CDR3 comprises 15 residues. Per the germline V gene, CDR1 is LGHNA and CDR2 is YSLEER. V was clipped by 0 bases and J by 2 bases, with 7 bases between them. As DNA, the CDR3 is TGCGCCAGCAGCCAAGAACTAGGCAACACCGGGGAGCTGTTTTTT. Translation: CASSQELGNTGELFF.

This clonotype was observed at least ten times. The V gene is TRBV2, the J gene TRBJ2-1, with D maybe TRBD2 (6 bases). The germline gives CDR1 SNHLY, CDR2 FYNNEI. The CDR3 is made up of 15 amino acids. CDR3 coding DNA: TGTGTCCTCAAACCTGGGGGGTACTCCTACAATGAGCAGTTCTTC. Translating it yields CVLKPGGYSYNEQFF.

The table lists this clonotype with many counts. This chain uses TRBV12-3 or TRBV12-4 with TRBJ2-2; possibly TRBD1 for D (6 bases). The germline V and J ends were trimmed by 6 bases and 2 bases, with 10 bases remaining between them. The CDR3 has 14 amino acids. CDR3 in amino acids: CASRRQANTGELFF. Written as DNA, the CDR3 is TGTGCCAGCAGAAGACAGGCTAACACCGGGGAGCTGTTTTTT.

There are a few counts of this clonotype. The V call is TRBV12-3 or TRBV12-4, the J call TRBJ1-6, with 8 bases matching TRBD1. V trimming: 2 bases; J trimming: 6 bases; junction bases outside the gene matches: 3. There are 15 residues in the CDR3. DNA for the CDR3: TGTGCCAGCAGTTTATTCGGACAGGGTAATTCACCCCTCCACTTT. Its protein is CASSLFGQGNSPLHF.

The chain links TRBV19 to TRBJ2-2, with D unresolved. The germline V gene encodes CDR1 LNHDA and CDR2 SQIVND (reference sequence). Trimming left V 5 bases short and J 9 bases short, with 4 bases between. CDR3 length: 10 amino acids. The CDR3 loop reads CASSERELFF. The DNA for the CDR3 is TGTGCCAGTAGTGAGCGGGAGCTGTTTTTT.